This T cell receptor beta chain was captured in a study of regulatory T cells (dated by TCRdb to 2016 to 2019). A note on the overall study: The study compared T-cell receptor beta repertoires of sorted regulatory, conventional CD4+ and CD8+ T cells between CD3G-deficient patients and healthy controls. What the research found in general, with its limitations: Repertoires from patients had restricted unique TRB V-J pairs and skewed V and J gene usage, with the strongest effect in regulatory T cells. Patient-derived CD8+ T cells showed a nonsignificant trend toward reduced Shannon entropy compared with control CD8+ cells.

The CDR3 contains 16 residues, cysteine and phenylalanine counted. Only CDR3 DNA remains: 48 bases, in frame from the first base. CDR1 and CDR2 (SGHDT, YYEEEE) derive from the germline V gene. Trimming takes 3 bases off V and 3 bases off J; junction bases not matched to a gene: 7. The multiplex PCR used 52 forward TRBV primers and 13 reverse TRBJ primers, with assay-based and computational corrections for amplification bias. Within the immunoSEQ assay, multiplex PCR amplified rearranged TRB loci from genomic DNA. An Illumina HiSeq platform was used to sequence the TRB amplicons. The authors' analysis ran thus. Custom algorithms error-filtered the raw sequences and aligned them to reference gene sequences, after which the immunoSEQ online tools were used for analysis. Productive and nonproductive TRB rearrangement frequencies were evaluated among both unique and total sequences. Hydrophobicity and amino acid composition of residues 6 and 7 within the TRB CDR3 were used to estimate the potential for self-reactivity. Groups were compared by t tests, Mann-Whitney tests or two-way ANOVA performed in Prism software. The table was pulled from immuneACCESS by TCRdb, which kept in-frame rearrangements only. Such tables lose some clones; where checked, under half of the loss comes from unresolved V genes, and the rest has no known cause. That table supplies the V and J calls and clone size; D and trimming were determined from the DNA. The sample table contains about 18,000 clones; only one count was recorded for roughly 90% of them. The ten largest clonotypes hold about 31% of the sample.

A remark on this clone: The clone's antigen remains unknown. No quality values exist for individual bases; no much larger clone is one base distant.

Evidence of autoimmunity was found in all CD3G-deficient patients, and more severe autoimmunity was observed in two of the patients. At testing, patients were between 2 and 39 years old and showed lower naive and higher memory CD4+ and CD8+ T-cell proportions. The patient group comprised roughly 6 individuals with CD3G deficiency. An international network of physicians across the United States, Europe and Asia provided the patient samples and clinical data. Ficoll density separation was used to isolate peripheral blood mononuclear cells. CD3+ CD8+ CD4- T cells were isolated on a FACSAria cell sorter.

Sequences were obtained from CD8+ T cells sorted from blood. The origin of this receptor is a person aged 18-29 years with CD3G deficiency. The rearrangement joined TRBV5-6 to TRBJ2-2, and 8 junction bases match TRBD2. The sequenced DNA: TGTGCCAGCAGCTCGGTAGCGGGGCTCGACACCGGGGAGCTGTTTTTT. Its amino acids are CASSSVAGLDTGELFF.